One T cell receptor (beta chain) is described in this entry. The authors' processing: Using reference gene primer amplification, nucleated cell counts were estimated. Repertoires were generated with immunoSEQ multiplex PCR, while TCRdb's copy carries only in-frame clones and drops some. For V, J and clone size, that table is used; D and trimming come from the DNA. Among around 200,000 clones, approximately 89% were seen once, and the ten largest hold 6.2%. The ends were cut back, 0 bases at V and 8 bases at J, with 9 bases in the middle. The CDR3 consists of 13 residues. Germline V lookup: CDR1 SGHRS, CDR2 YFSETQ. The data originate from a study of blood T cell repertoires in COVID-19.

The clonotype was recovered from a man in his forties or fifties who had recovered from COVID-19. The sequenced material came from PBMCs or T cells enriched from blood (not recorded which). The V call is TRBV5-1, the J call TRBJ1-5, with D perhaps matching TRBD1 (5 bases). The CDR3 sequence: CASSLGGGEPQHF. Here the CDR3 DNA reads TGCGCCAGCAGCTTGGGCGGGGGGGAGCCCCAGCATTTT. The whole variable domain, remainder taken from reference TRBV5-1 and TRBJ1-5, is KAGVTQTPRYLIKTRGQQVTLSCSPISGHRSVSWYQQTPGQGLQFLFEYFSETQRNKGNFPGRFSGRQFSNSRSEMNVSTLELGDSALYLCASSLGGGEPQHFGDGTRLSIL.